The rows below give T cell receptor beta chains drawn from one sample of a study of OX40 agonist ivuxolimab in advanced cancers. Assay used: immunoSEQ multiplex PCR; TCRdb lists only in-frame clones, some missing. The profile shows 100,000 to 150,000 clones, 92% of them singletons. This material consisted of CD4+ or CD8+ T cells sorted from blood, taken in a trial of the OX40 agonist ivuxolimab. These receptor sequences come from an adult with an advanced solid tumor such as melanoma, head and neck, liver or kidney cancer. CDR3s include the opening cysteine and the closing phenylalanine or tryptophan. The order of the fields is D gene, clone size, J gene, V gene, CDR3 protein, CDR3 DNA. The D gene is left open where the match is weak. The size of a clone is reported for some rows only, either as once, few or many, or as a class for expanded clones.

d_call: .
clone_size: once
j_call: TRBJ2-5
v_call: TRBV9
cdr3_aa: CASSVHAQFGETQYF
cdr3_nt: TGTGCCAGCAGCGTGCATGCACAGTTCGGAGAGACCCAGTACTTC

d_call: TRBD1
clone_size: .
j_call: TRBJ1-6
v_call: TRBV14
cdr3_aa: CASSRRTGGGGDNSPLHF
cdr3_nt: TGTGCCAGCAGCCGCCGGACAGGGGGCGGAGGGGATAATTCACCCCTCCACTTT

d_call: .
clone_size: .
j_call: TRBJ2-6
v_call: TRBV9
cdr3_aa: CASRHPSGANVLTF
cdr3_nt: TGTGCCAGTCGACACCCCTCTGGGGCCAACGTCCTGACTTTC

d_call: .
clone_size: .
j_call: TRBJ1-1
v_call: TRBV14
cdr3_aa: CASSRSGTEAFF
cdr3_nt: TGTGCCAGCAGCCGCTCGGGCACTGAAGCTTTCTTT

d_call: TRBD2
clone_size: .
j_call: TRBJ2-7
v_call: TRBV7-3
cdr3_aa: CASSLTPGGTYEQYF
cdr3_nt: TGTGCCAGCAGCTTAACCCCGGGAGGGACCTACGAGCAGTACTTC

d_call: .
clone_size: .
j_call: TRBJ1-6
v_call: TRBV27
cdr3_aa: CASSRTLYDNSPLHF
cdr3_nt: TGTGCCAGCAGTCGAACCCTATACGATAATTCACCCCTCCACTTT

d_call: TRBD1
clone_size: .
j_call: TRBJ1-2
v_call: TRBV18
cdr3_aa: CASSPLTGDLGYTF
cdr3_nt: TGTGCCAGCTCACCACTCACAGGGGATCTCGGCTACACCTTC

d_call: .
clone_size: .
j_call: TRBJ1-2
v_call: TRBV30
cdr3_aa: CAWSAGGPGYGYTF
cdr3_nt: TGTGCCTGGAGCGCGGGGGGACCTGGCTATGGCTACACCTTC

d_call: TRBD2
clone_size: .
j_call: TRBJ2-1
v_call: TRBV5-1
cdr3_aa: CASSSIAGATNEQFF
cdr3_nt: TGCGCCAGCAGCTCCATAGCGGGAGCGACCAATGAGCAGTTCTTC

d_call: TRBD2
clone_size: .
j_call: TRBJ2-1
v_call: TRBV7-9
cdr3_aa: CASSRAGSTYNEQFF
cdr3_nt: TGTGCCAGCAGCCGAGCGGGATCAACCTACAATGAGCAGTTCTTC

d_call: TRBD1
clone_size: .
j_call: TRBJ1-5
v_call: TRBV7-8
cdr3_aa: CASSLLGQGAQPQHF
cdr3_nt: TGTGCCAGCAGCTTATTGGGGCAGGGGGCCCAGCCCCAGCATTTT

d_call: .
clone_size: .
j_call: TRBJ2-7
v_call: TRBV5-6
cdr3_aa: CASSWAGQIYEQYF
cdr3_nt: TGTGCCAGCAGCTGGGCGGGACAGATCTACGAGCAGTACTTC

d_call: .
clone_size: .
j_call: TRBJ2-5
v_call: TRBV11-3
cdr3_aa: CASSFQGVVGETQYF
cdr3_nt: TGTGCCAGCAGCTTCCAGGGAGTGGTGGGAGAGACCCAGTACTTC

d_call: TRBD2
clone_size: .
j_call: TRBJ2-3
v_call: TRBV6-4
cdr3_aa: CASSLAATDTQYF
cdr3_nt: TGTGCCAGCAGTCTAGCGGCCACAGATACGCAGTATTTT

d_call: .
clone_size: .
j_call: TRBJ1-6
v_call: TRBV5-1
cdr3_aa: CASSPGGPPRTARSSPLHF
cdr3_nt: TGCGCCAGCAGCCCGGGCGGTCCCCCCCGGACAGCCCGAAGTTCACCCCTCCACTTT

d_call: .
clone_size: .
j_call: TRBJ2-3
v_call: TRBV18
cdr3_aa: CASSSMQRSTDTQYF
cdr3_nt: TGTGCCAGCTCATCCATGCAGCGGAGCACAGATACGCAGTATTTT

d_call: .
clone_size: .
j_call: TRBJ1-3
v_call: TRBV28
cdr3_aa: CASSQQVFSGNTIYF
cdr3_nt: TGTGCCAGCAGCCAACAAGTGTTTTCAGGAAACACCATATATTTT

d_call: TRBD1
clone_size: .
j_call: TRBJ2-7
v_call: TRBV5-1
cdr3_aa: CASSLEGTGYYEQYF
cdr3_nt: TGCGCCAGCAGCTTGGAGGGGACAGGGTACTACGAGCAGTACTTC

d_call: .
clone_size: .
j_call: TRBJ1-1
v_call: TRBV6-5
cdr3_aa: CASSYSGGTEAFF
cdr3_nt: TGTGCCAGCAGTTACTCCGGGGGAACTGAAGCTTTCTTT

d_call: TRBD1
clone_size: .
j_call: TRBJ1-3
v_call: TRBV28
cdr3_aa: CASSTGGTGNTIYF
cdr3_nt: TGTGCCAGCAGCACAGGGGGCACTGGAAACACCATATATTTT

d_call: .
clone_size: .
j_call: TRBJ1-2
v_call: TRBV9
cdr3_aa: CASSLGTEYGYTF
cdr3_nt: TGTGCCAGCAGCCTGGGGACGGAATATGGCTACACCTTC

d_call: .
clone_size: .
j_call: TRBJ1-5
v_call: TRBV29-1
cdr3_aa: CSVQGPGNQPQHF
cdr3_nt: TGCAGCGTTCAGGGCCCAGGCAATCAGCCCCAGCATTTT

d_call: .
clone_size: .
j_call: TRBJ2-7
v_call: TRBV18
cdr3_aa: CASSPPSGFISEQYF
cdr3_nt: TGTGCCAGCTCACCACCGTCCGGGTTCATCTCGGAGCAGTACTTC

d_call: .
clone_size: once
j_call: TRBJ2-5
v_call: TRBV7-2
cdr3_aa: CASSLDPQLETQYF
cdr3_nt: TGTGCCAGCAGCTTAGACCCCCAACTAGAGACCCAGTACTTC

d_call: .
clone_size: .
j_call: TRBJ1-5
v_call: TRBV9
cdr3_aa: CASSVGGGDQPQHF
cdr3_nt: TGTGCCAGCAGCGTAGGGGGGGGCGATCAGCCCCAGCATTTT

d_call: TRBD2
clone_size: .
j_call: TRBJ2-3
v_call: TRBV4-2
cdr3_aa: CASSPGLAGTDTQYF
cdr3_nt: TGTGCCAGCAGCCCGGGACTAGCGGGAACAGATACGCAGTATTTT